Sequencing of this T cell receptor beta chain was carried out in a study of blood T cell repertoires in COVID-19. Profiling relied on immunoSEQ multiplex PCR, and the TCRdb table lists in-frame clones only, not all of them. The sample contains fewer than 350,000 clones, about nine tenths of which appear only once. Trimming took 6 bases from V and 5 from J; bases not matched to a gene: 6. Germline lookup yields CDR1 SNHLY and CDR2 FYNNEI. The CDR3 is 13 amino acids. Sequenced: PBMCs or T cells enriched from blood (not recorded which). This chain uses TRBV2 with TRBJ2-5; TRBD1 aligns across 7 bases. This clonotype was sampled from a woman aged 40 to 50 who had recovered from COVID-19. CDR3 protein: CASRRQGTETQYF. For the CDR3, the DNA is TGTGCCAGCAGGCGACAGGGAACGGAGACCCAGTACTTC.